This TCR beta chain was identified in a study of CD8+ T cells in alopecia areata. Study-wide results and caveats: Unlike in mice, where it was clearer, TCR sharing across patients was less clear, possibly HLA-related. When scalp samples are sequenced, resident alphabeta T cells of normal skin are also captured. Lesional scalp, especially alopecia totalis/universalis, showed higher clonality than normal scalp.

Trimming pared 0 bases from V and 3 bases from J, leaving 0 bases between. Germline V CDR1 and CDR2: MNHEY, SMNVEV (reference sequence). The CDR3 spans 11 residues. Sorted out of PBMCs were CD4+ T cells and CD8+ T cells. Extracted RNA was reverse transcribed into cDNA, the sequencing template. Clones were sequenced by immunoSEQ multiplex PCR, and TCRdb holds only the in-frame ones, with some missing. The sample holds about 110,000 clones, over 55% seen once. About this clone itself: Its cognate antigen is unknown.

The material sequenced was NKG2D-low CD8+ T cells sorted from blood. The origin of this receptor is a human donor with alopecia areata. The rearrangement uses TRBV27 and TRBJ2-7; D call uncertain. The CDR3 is CASSLSYEQYF. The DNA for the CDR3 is TGTGCCAGCAGTTTATCCTACGAGCAGTACTTC.